The next 13 T cell receptor beta chains were all read from a single sample in a study of cytomegalovirus exposure and HLA in healthy donors. Primers included in the PCR were 60 Vbeta and 13 Jbeta primers. Repertoires were generated with immunoSEQ multiplex PCR, while TCRdb's copy carries only in-frame clones and drops some. The sample includes around 140,000 clones, 82% of them seen just once. What was sequenced was PBMCs. These receptors came from a male donor in good health and CMV-seronegative.

The chain carries TRBV27 and TRBJ2-3; the D gene is possibly TRBD1 (6 bases). The CDR3 loop spans 14 amino acids. Trimming removed 5 bases from V and 6 bases from J, with 15 bases in between. From germline, CDR1 is MNHEY and CDR2 SMNVEV (reference sequence). The CDR3 reads CASSLQGWGDTQYF. CDR3 bases: TGTGCCAGCAGTCTACAGGGATGGGGCGATACGCAGTATTTT.

The chain combines TRBV4-1 with TRBJ2-5; 7 positions match TRBD2. The end of the DNA fits TRBJ2-7 better, so the J call may be wrong. The germline CDR1 and CDR2 sequences are MGHRA and YSYEKL. The CDR3 is 13 amino acids. The chain's CDR3 is CASSLEGGDEQYF. CDR3 nucleotide sequence: TGCGCCAGCAGCCTAGAGGGAGGGGACGAGCAGTACTTC.

This chain joins TRBV5-6 and TRBJ1-2; possible D gene TRBD1, 6 bases. Germline V gene lookup returns CDR1 SGHDT and CDR2 YYEEEE. This CDR3 contains 17 residues. V was cut by 0 bases and J by 4 bases, with 19 bases left in between. CDR3 in amino acids: CASSLVAGAVRIYGYTF. The CDR3 nucleotides read TGTGCCAGCAGCTTGGTTGCAGGGGCTGTACGAATCTATGGCTACACCTTC. Full variable domain (rest looked up from reference TRBV5-6 and TRBJ1-2): DAGVTQSPTHLIKTRGQQVTLRCSPKSGHDTVSWYQQALGQGPQFIFQYYEEEERQRGNFPDRFSGHQFPNYSSELNVNALLLGDSALYLCASSLVAGAVRIYGYTFGSGTRLTVV.

This chain uses TRBV5-4 with TRBJ2-7; 8 nucleotides agree with TRBD2. The CDR3 is made up of 14 amino acids. Germline-derived CDR1 and CDR2 are SGHNT and YYREEE (reference sequence). With 4 bases clipped from V and 2 bases from J, the junction kept 5 bases outside the gene matches. CDR3 in amino acids: CASSAGLVPYEQYF. DNA for the CDR3: TGTGCCAGCAGCGCGGGACTAGTCCCCTACGAGCAGTACTTC.

The rearrangement uses TRBV23-1 and TRBJ2-7; 11 bases are a match to TRBD1. TRBV23-1 qualifies as an ORF whose function is uncertain. CDR3 length: 14 residues. J lost 7 bases, V lost 2 bases, and 4 bases had no gene match. The CDR3 loop reads CASSQGQGAREQYF. The DNA of the CDR3 is TGCGCCAGCAGTCAAGGACAGGGGGCTCGGGAGCAGTACTTC.

The J gene is TRBJ2-3, the V gene TRBV5-6; D possibly corresponds to TRBD1 (6 bases). V was pared by 5 bases and J by 0 bases, with 19 bases between. Per the germline V gene, CDR1 is SGHDT and CDR2 is YYEEEE. The CDR3 covers 17 residues. CDR3 protein: CASRERTGFYSTDTQYF. In DNA, the CDR3 is TGTGCCAGCAGGGAACGAACAGGGTTTTATAGCACAGATACGCAGTATTTT.

The chain uses TRBV7-9 and TRBJ2-1, with 7 nucleotides matching TRBD2. This CDR3 comprises 14 residues. Germline assignment: CDR1 SEHNR and CDR2 FQNEAQ (reference sequence). The CDR3 here is CAGRPTSSYNEQFF. CDR3 DNA sequence: TGTGCAGGTAGGCCGACTAGCTCATACAATGAGCAGTTCTTC.

V is TRBV13 and J is TRBJ2-7; 7 nucleotides match TRBD2. The germline V gene encodes CDR1 PRHDT and CDR2 FYEKMQ (reference sequence). The CDR3 is 13 residues long. V lost 6 bases, J lost 2 bases, and 4 bases stayed unmatched. CDR3 region: CASRETSAYEQYF. In nucleotides, the CDR3 is TGTGCCAGCAGAGAAACTAGCGCCTACGAGCAGTACTTC. The variable domain in full, completed from reference TRBV13 and TRBJ2-7, reads AAGVIQSPRHLIKEKRETATLKCYPIPRHDTVYWYQQGPGQDPQFLISFYEKMQSDKGSIPDRFSAQQFSDYHSELNMSSLELGDSALYFCASRETSAYEQYFGPGTRLTVT.

The chain carries TRBV27 and TRBJ2-7, with D possibly TRBD2 on 6 matching bases. The CDR3 has 16 amino acids. Trimming pared 5 bases from V and 5 bases from J, leaving 22 bases between. Germline CDR1 MNHEY, CDR2 SMNVEV (reference sequence). The CDR3 DNA reads TGTGCCAGCAGTCAATTGGGACTTCCAACGATTGACGAGCAGTACTTC. Translation gives CASSQLGLPTIDEQYF.

V usage is TRBV30 and J usage is TRBJ2-1, with TRBD2 matching over 7 bases. The CDR3 spans 14 residues. Germline V lookup: CDR1 GTSNPN, CDR2 SVGIG (reference sequence). V lost 4 bases, J lost 2 bases, and 5 bases stayed unmatched. CDR3 residues: CAWTRGDTYNEQFF. The CDR3 coding sequence is TGTGCCTGGACTCGGGGGGATACCTACAATGAGCAGTTCTTC.

This clone was seen just once. This chain uses TRBV4-1 with TRBJ1-1, with D hard to call. Germline V gives CDR1 MGHRA, CDR2 YSYEKL. The germline V and J ends were trimmed by 1 base and 0 bases, with 18 bases remaining between them. This CDR3 is built from 18 residues. The chain's CDR3 is CASSQGGGRGRVNTEAFF. CDR3 DNA: TGCGCCAGCAGCCAAGGGGGAGGACGAGGGCGGGTGAACACTGAAGCTTTCTTT.

The chain links TRBV4-1 to TRBJ2-4; 9 bases match TRBD2. Germline CDR1 and CDR2: MGHRA and YSYEKL. V lost 1 base to trimming and J lost 8 bases; unmatched junction nucleotides: 3. This CDR3 contains 14 residues. Here the CDR3 DNA reads TGCGCCAGCAGCCAAGTAGCGGGAGTAGACATTCAGTACTTC. Residues: CASSQVAGVDIQYF.

The CDR3 region has the DNA TGTGCCAGCAGCGAGCGGATCTCGCGGAACACTGAAGCTTTCTTT. This sequence encodes CASSERISRNTEAFF. The chain links TRBV7-8 to TRBJ1-1; D remains unclear. CDR1 and CDR2 (germline): SGHVS, FQNEAQ. V was shortened by 5 bases and J by 1 base, with 14 bases between the two germline ends. The CDR3 totals 15 residues.